Sequencing of this TCR beta chain was carried out in a study of technical replicates of blood from several donors. Trimming took off 5 bases at V and 3 bases at J, with 14 bases between the two ends. CDR3 length: 14 amino acids. CDR1 SEHNR and CDR2 FQNEAQ come from the germline V gene (reference sequence). This clone was picked up many times. Clones were read by immunoSEQ multiplex PCR, and TCRdb kept only the in-frame ones, dropping some. The sample records around 69,000 clones, roughly 90% being singletons. Sequencing input: PBMCs. The J gene is TRBJ2-7, the V gene TRBV7-9; TRBD1 might be the D (8 bases). This TCR came from a human donor in good health. Some clones in this sample may be carry-over from other donors' samples. The DNA of the CDR3 is TGTGCCAGCAGCCTGAGCGGGACAGGCTACGAGCAGTACTTC. Translated, it gives CASSLSGTGYEQYF.